This TCR beta chain was captured in a study of beta chain features in type 1 diabetes. Sequencing targeted expressed TCRB transcripts, as all isolated RNA had been reverse transcribed. Measured with immunoSEQ multiplex PCR; TCRdb has only the in-frame clones, and not every one. This table has 400,000 to 450,000 clones, around 14% appearing once. Per donor, one heparinised blood draw averaged about 100 mL. Sorted CD4+ subsets: naive, central memory, regulatory, stem cell-like memory (CD45RO/CCR7/CD25/CD127/CD95/CD27 panel). All of the sorted populations showed purity greater than 95%. Of note for this clone: What it recognizes is unknown.

The CDR3 totals 14 residues. V was cut by 4 bases and J by 2 bases, with 14 bases left in between. Germline V lookup: CDR1 GTSNPN, CDR2 SVGIG (reference sequence). Study-level results: In cDNA sequencing, cells with high TCR expression could be over-represented.

This sequence joins TRBV30 and TRBJ2-5; a possible D gene is TRBD1 (5 bases). The sample taken for sequencing was naive CD4+ T cells from blood. The sequence was obtained from a man aged 25-45 years in good health. The CDR3 nucleotides read TGTGCCTGGAACGTGGTGGGGCTTCAAGAGACCCAGTACTTC. Amino acid sequence: CAWNVVGLQETQYF.